These T cell receptor beta chains were read from a single sample in a study of early T cells in non-severe SARS-CoV-2 infection. Each CDR3 protein gets one entry after TCRdb re-called the 5' RACE reads with MiXCR. This sample carries 40,000 to 60,000 distinct CDR3 sequences, around 6.5% of them seen once, and the ten largest clones take 2.8%. Material: whole blood, obtained at baseline. Receptors originate from an adult who was a healthcare worker with PCR-confirmed SARS-CoV-2 infection or an uninfected control (not recorded which). Each CDR3 is given with its conserved first and last residue. The order of the fields is J gene, V gene, clone size, D gene, CDR3 DNA, CDR3 protein. A D gene is named only where the DNA matches it firmly. Size values are once, few and many counts, or a class for expanded clones, and some rows have none.

j_call: TRBJ2-1
v_call: TRBV12-3/TRBV12-4
clone_size: NA
d_call: NA
cdr3_nt: TGTGCCAGCAGTTTGGGGGCCCCTGGGACACGGTTCTTC
cdr3_aa: CASSLGAPGTRFF

j_call: TRBJ2-5
v_call: TRBV7-2
clone_size: many
d_call: TRBD1
cdr3_nt: TGTGCCAGCAGCCCCACCGGGACAGATCAAGAGACCCAGTACTTC
cdr3_aa: CASSPTGTDQETQYF

j_call: TRBJ2-7
v_call: TRBV19
clone_size: many
d_call: NA
cdr3_nt: TGTGCCATATACCCCGGGGGGGACAGGGCATCCTACGAGCAGTACTTC
cdr3_aa: CAIYPGGDRASYEQYF

j_call: TRBJ2-5
v_call: TRBV4-2
clone_size: NA
d_call: NA
cdr3_nt: TGTGCCAGCAGCCGAGCCGGGGGTCAAGAGACCCAGTACTTC
cdr3_aa: CASSRAGGQETQYF

j_call: TRBJ2-7
v_call: TRBV2
clone_size: many
d_call: NA
cdr3_nt: TGTGCCAGCAGTTTCGACAGGACGGGGGAGCAGTACTTC
cdr3_aa: CASSFDRTGEQYF

j_call: TRBJ2-7
v_call: TRBV6-2/TRBV6-3
clone_size: many
d_call: NA
cdr3_nt: TGTGCCAGCAGTTACCCTCAAGGCGGGAAGTACTACGAGCAGTACTTC
cdr3_aa: CASSYPQGGKYYEQYF

j_call: TRBJ1-2
v_call: TRBV20-1
clone_size: many
d_call: NA
cdr3_nt: TGCAGTGCTGGACGGCCACTCTATGGCTACACCTTC
cdr3_aa: CSAGRPLYGYTF

j_call: TRBJ2-5
v_call: TRBV28
clone_size: many
d_call: NA
cdr3_nt: TGTGCCAGCAGATCCATAGGGTTCTTTTTGGAGACCCAGTACTTC
cdr3_aa: CASRSIGFFLETQYF

j_call: TRBJ1-3
v_call: TRBV7-2
clone_size: many
d_call: NA
cdr3_nt: TGTGCCAGCAGCTTAGTCCCCTCTGGAAACACCATATATTTT
cdr3_aa: CASSLVPSGNTIYF

j_call: TRBJ2-1
v_call: TRBV5-8
clone_size: many
d_call: TRBD2
cdr3_nt: TGTGCCAGCAGCCTGGGACTAGCGGGGGGGTCGTATGAGCAGTTCTTC
cdr3_aa: CASSLGLAGGSYEQFF

j_call: TRBJ1-5
v_call: TRBV20-1
clone_size: many
d_call: NA
cdr3_nt: TGCAGTGCCTCCTATGCAGCGGGGCAGGGCAATCAGCCCCAGCATTTT
cdr3_aa: CSASYAAGQGNQPQHF

j_call: TRBJ1-2
v_call: TRBV2
clone_size: few
d_call: TRBD1
cdr3_nt: TGTGCCAGCAGTGAAGACGGGGACAGGGGGCATTATGGCTACACCTTC
cdr3_aa: CASSEDGDRGHYGYTF

j_call: TRBJ1-5
v_call: TRBV20-1
clone_size: many
d_call: TRBD1
cdr3_nt: TGCAGTGCTAGATCCGGGAGGGGGCTGGGCAATCAGCCCCAGCATTTT
cdr3_aa: CSARSGRGLGNQPQHF

j_call: TRBJ2-2
v_call: TRBV6-2/TRBV6-3
clone_size: NA
d_call: TRBD1
cdr3_nt: TGTGCCAGCAGGACAGGGGACACCGGGGAGCTGTTTTTT
cdr3_aa: CASRTGDTGELFF

j_call: TRBJ1-6
v_call: TRBV6-2/TRBV6-3
clone_size: few
d_call: NA
cdr3_nt: TGTGCCAGCACCACGCCCACTTCACCCCTCCACTTT
cdr3_aa: CASTTPTSPLHF

j_call: TRBJ1-6
v_call: TRBV6-6
clone_size: many
d_call: TRBD1
cdr3_nt: TGTGCCAGCAGTACATCGACAGGGGGCAGGAATAATTCACCCCTCCACTTT
cdr3_aa: CASSTSTGGRNNSPLHF

j_call: TRBJ2-1
v_call: TRBV20-1
clone_size: few
d_call: TRBD2
cdr3_nt: TGCAGTGCTAGCGCCGAGCGGGGGCCCCGCTCCTACAATGAGCAGTTCTTC
cdr3_aa: CSASAERGPRSYNEQFF

j_call: TRBJ2-7
v_call: TRBV19
clone_size: many
d_call: TRBD2
cdr3_nt: TGTGCCAGTAGTATAGACCCAGCGGGGGGGAATAACGAGCAGTACTTC
cdr3_aa: CASSIDPAGGNNEQYF

j_call: TRBJ2-6
v_call: TRBV7-2
clone_size: NA
d_call: NA
cdr3_nt: TGTGCCAGCAGCTTATTGGTAGGGGGACGCTCTGGGGCCAACGTCCTGACTTTC
cdr3_aa: CASSLLVGGRSGANVLTF

j_call: TRBJ1-6
v_call: TRBV7-2
clone_size: many
d_call: TRBD1
cdr3_nt: TGTGCCAGCAGCTATGGACAGGGGCTCTATAATTCACCCCTCCACTTT
cdr3_aa: CASSYGQGLYNSPLHF

j_call: TRBJ2-7
v_call: TRBV28
clone_size: many
d_call: TRBD2
cdr3_nt: TGTGCCAGCATTCCAGGGCCAGCGGGAGAGCAGTACTTC
cdr3_aa: CASIPGPAGEQYF

j_call: TRBJ2-3
v_call: TRBV15
clone_size: many
d_call: TRBD1
cdr3_nt: TGTGCCACCAGCAGAGATTCTCTACCGACAGGGACAGATACGCAGTATTTT
cdr3_aa: CATSRDSLPTGTDTQYF

j_call: TRBJ2-5
v_call: TRBV9
clone_size: few
d_call: NA
cdr3_nt: TGTGCCAGCAGCGTAGCTACAGATCGGGCGACCCAGTACTTC
cdr3_aa: CASSVATDRATQYF

j_call: TRBJ2-3
v_call: TRBV7-2
clone_size: NA
d_call: TRBD1
cdr3_nt: TGTGCCAGCAGCTCGGGGACAGGGGGAGATACGCAGTATTTT
cdr3_aa: CASSSGTGGDTQYF

j_call: TRBJ1-4
v_call: TRBV7-2
clone_size: few
d_call: NA
cdr3_nt: TGTGCCAGCAGCCCCCGTCCCAATGAAAAACTGTTTTTT
cdr3_aa: CASSPRPNEKLFF

j_call: TRBJ2-1
v_call: TRBV4-1
clone_size: few
d_call: NA
cdr3_nt: TGCGCCAGCAGCCAAGAGGAACAGATCAATGAGCAGTTCTTC
cdr3_aa: CASSQEEQINEQFF

j_call: TRBJ2-3
v_call: TRBV18
clone_size: few
d_call: NA
cdr3_nt: TGTGCCAGCTCACCACCGACAGATACGCAGTATTTT
cdr3_aa: CASSPPTDTQYF

j_call: TRBJ1-1
v_call: TRBV12-5
clone_size: NA
d_call: NA
cdr3_nt: TGTGCTAGTGGTTCAGGTTCTCGGACTGAAGCTTTCTTT
cdr3_aa: CASGSGSRTEAFF

j_call: TRBJ2-7
v_call: TRBV7-9
clone_size: few
d_call: NA
cdr3_nt: TGTGCCAGCAGCTCCCGAAAAGATCCCTCCTACGAGCAGTACTTC
cdr3_aa: CASSSRKDPSYEQYF

j_call: TRBJ2-5
v_call: TRBV11-2
clone_size: NA
d_call: TRBD2
cdr3_nt: TGTGCCAGCAGCTTAAAGATAACTAGCGGGGGGTTAGAGACCCAGTACTTC
cdr3_aa: CASSLKITSGGLETQYF

j_call: TRBJ1-2
v_call: TRBV18
clone_size: many
d_call: NA
cdr3_nt: TGTGCCAGCTCACCACCGGTCGCAGGGGTATATCGTGGCTACACCTTC
cdr3_aa: CASSPPVAGVYRGYTF

j_call: TRBJ2-3
v_call: TRBV7-2
clone_size: many
d_call: NA
cdr3_nt: TGTGCCAGCAGCTTGTCTGGGGGCCCAGATACGCAGTATTTT
cdr3_aa: CASSLSGGPDTQYF

j_call: TRBJ2-7
v_call: TRBV7-2
clone_size: NA
d_call: NA
cdr3_nt: TGTGCCAGCAGCCAGTTAAAGGGAGCCTACGAGCAGTACTTC
cdr3_aa: CASSQLKGAYEQYF

j_call: TRBJ1-1
v_call: TRBV7-2
clone_size: many
d_call: TRBD1
cdr3_nt: TGTGCCAGCAGCCCTAACCCCGGGACAGGGGGCGAGGCTTTCTTT
cdr3_aa: CASSPNPGTGGEAFF

j_call: TRBJ1-5
v_call: TRBV10-3
clone_size: many
d_call: NA
cdr3_nt: TGTGCCATCAGTGGGACAGGCAATCAGCCCCAGCATTTT
cdr3_aa: CAISGTGNQPQHF

j_call: TRBJ1-5
v_call: TRBV5-1
clone_size: few
d_call: NA
cdr3_nt: TGCGCCAGCAGCTTGGATGGCGGGCGCAATCAGCCCCAGCATTTT
cdr3_aa: CASSLDGGRNQPQHF